These T cell receptor beta chains were read from a single sample in a study of control samples from healthy donors and cancer patients. The assay was immunoSEQ multiplex PCR, and TCRdb's table has in-frame clones only and misses some. Of around 170,000 clones listed, around 90% are singletons. Specimen: blood. Receptors originate from a young man in good health. The CDR3 runs from the conserved cysteine through the conserved F or W. Each record gives: D gene, clone size, J gene, CDR3 length, V gene, CDR3 DNA, CDR3 protein. D genes are given only for firm matches. Some rows mark clone size as missing; the rest say once, few, many or name a class of expanded clone.

>.|.|TRBJ1-6|14|TRBV2
TGTGCCAGCAGCGAACGGCCGAGTAATTCACCCCTCCACTTT
CASSERPSNSPLHF
>.|.|TRBJ2-7|11|TRBV28
TGTGCCAGCAGGCGGGGAGGCGAGCAGTACTTC
CASRRGGEQYF
>.|.|TRBJ1-1|13|TRBV6-4
TGTGCCAGCAGTGCCGCGGCCCGCACTGAAGCTTTCTTT
CASSAAARTEAFF
>TRBD1|.|TRBJ2-7|14|TRBV27
TGTGCCAGCAGAGCCGGGACAGGGTTGAACGAGCAGTACTTC
CASRAGTGLNEQYF
>.|once|TRBJ1-5|16|TRBV24-1
TGTGCCACCAGTGATGCCGATGGACAGTTCAATCAGCCCCAGCATTTT
CATSDADGQFNQPQHF
>TRBD2|.|TRBJ2-7|15|TRBV6-5
TGTGCCAGCAGTTTCCACTTGCGGGAGTGCCACGAGCAGTACTTC
CASSFHLRECHEQYF
>.|.|TRBJ2-1|13|TRBV12-3/TRBV12-4
TGTGCCAGCACCATCCCCAAGAGGAATGAGCAGTTCTTC
CASTIPKRNEQFF
>.|.|TRBJ1-1|14|TRBV5-6
TGTGCCAGCAGCTTTGGGGGGTTGAACACTGAAGCTTTCTTT
CASSFGGLNTEAFF
>.|.|TRBJ1-5|14|TRBV6-5
TGTGCCAGCAGTTACTCCGGGGGGAATCAGCCCCAGCATTTT
CASSYSGGNQPQHF
>.|.|TRBJ2-1|14|TRBV9
TGTGCCAGCAGCTCTCCGGACAGCTACAATGAGCAGTTCTTC
CASSSPDSYNEQFF
>.|.|TRBJ1-1|15|TRBV4-3
TGCGCCAGCAGCCAAGATGGAAAGGGGGACACTGAAGCTTTCTTT
CASSQDGKGDTEAFF
>.|.|TRBJ2-7|14|TRBV27
TGTGCCAGCAGTTTATCCGGGACCCTTTACGAGCAGTACTTC
CASSLSGTLYEQYF
>.|.|TRBJ2-1|14|TRBV4-3
TGCGCCAGCAGTCTTAAGGGTTTCTACAATGAGCAGTTCTTC
CASSLKGFYNEQFF
>TRBD2|.|TRBJ2-7|15|TRBV10-3
TGTGCCATCAGTGAGGGGACTAGCGAACCCTACGAGCAGTACTTC
CAISEGTSEPYEQYF
>TRBD1|.|TRBJ1-2|14|TRBV6-5
TGTGCCAGCAGTAGGGACAGAGATAACTATGGCTACACCTTC
CASSRDRDNYGYTF
>TRBD1|.|TRBJ1-2|14|TRBV5-1
TGCGCCAGCAGCTTGGACAGGGGGAACTATGGCTACACCTTC
CASSLDRGNYGYTF
>.|.|TRBJ2-1|8|TRBV30
TGTGCCGGCAATGAGCAGTTCTTC
CAGNEQFF
>.|.|TRBJ1-3|15|TRBV11-2
TGTGCCAGCAGCTTAGCGGGATCTAAGGGAAACACCATATATTTT
CASSLAGSKGNTIYF
>.|.|TRBJ1-5|17|TRBV28
TGTGCCAGCAGTTTATGGGTGGGGCCCTATAGCAATCAGCCCCAGCATTTT
CASSLWVGPYSNQPQHF
>.|.|TRBJ1-1|15|TRBV3-1/TRBV3-2
TGTGCCAGCAGCCAAGGTGCGACGGTGAACACTGAAGCTTTCTTT
CASSQGATVNTEAFF
>.|.|TRBJ2-2|17|TRBV6-2/TRBV6-3
TGTGCCAGCAGTTACTCGTTACAGGTTATTGAGTCCGGGGAGCTGTTTTTT
CASSYSLQVIESGELFF
>TRBD2|once|TRBJ2-7|16|TRBV5-1
TGCGCCAGCAGCCCAATTAGCGGGAGGGCGGGCAACGAGCAGTACTTC
CASSPISGRAGNEQYF
>.|.|TRBJ2-7|13|TRBV25-1
TGTGCCAGCAGTGATAGGGGACTGGACGAGCAGTACTTC
CASSDRGLDEQYF
>.|.|TRBJ1-6|13|TRBV5-4
TGTGCCAGCAGCTTTTCGGGGGACTCACCCCTCCACTTT
CASSFSGDSPLHF
>.|.|TRBJ1-2|14|TRBV12-5
TGTGCTAGTGGTTTGGGGGGGGCCGACTACGGCTACACCTTC
CASGLGGADYGYTF